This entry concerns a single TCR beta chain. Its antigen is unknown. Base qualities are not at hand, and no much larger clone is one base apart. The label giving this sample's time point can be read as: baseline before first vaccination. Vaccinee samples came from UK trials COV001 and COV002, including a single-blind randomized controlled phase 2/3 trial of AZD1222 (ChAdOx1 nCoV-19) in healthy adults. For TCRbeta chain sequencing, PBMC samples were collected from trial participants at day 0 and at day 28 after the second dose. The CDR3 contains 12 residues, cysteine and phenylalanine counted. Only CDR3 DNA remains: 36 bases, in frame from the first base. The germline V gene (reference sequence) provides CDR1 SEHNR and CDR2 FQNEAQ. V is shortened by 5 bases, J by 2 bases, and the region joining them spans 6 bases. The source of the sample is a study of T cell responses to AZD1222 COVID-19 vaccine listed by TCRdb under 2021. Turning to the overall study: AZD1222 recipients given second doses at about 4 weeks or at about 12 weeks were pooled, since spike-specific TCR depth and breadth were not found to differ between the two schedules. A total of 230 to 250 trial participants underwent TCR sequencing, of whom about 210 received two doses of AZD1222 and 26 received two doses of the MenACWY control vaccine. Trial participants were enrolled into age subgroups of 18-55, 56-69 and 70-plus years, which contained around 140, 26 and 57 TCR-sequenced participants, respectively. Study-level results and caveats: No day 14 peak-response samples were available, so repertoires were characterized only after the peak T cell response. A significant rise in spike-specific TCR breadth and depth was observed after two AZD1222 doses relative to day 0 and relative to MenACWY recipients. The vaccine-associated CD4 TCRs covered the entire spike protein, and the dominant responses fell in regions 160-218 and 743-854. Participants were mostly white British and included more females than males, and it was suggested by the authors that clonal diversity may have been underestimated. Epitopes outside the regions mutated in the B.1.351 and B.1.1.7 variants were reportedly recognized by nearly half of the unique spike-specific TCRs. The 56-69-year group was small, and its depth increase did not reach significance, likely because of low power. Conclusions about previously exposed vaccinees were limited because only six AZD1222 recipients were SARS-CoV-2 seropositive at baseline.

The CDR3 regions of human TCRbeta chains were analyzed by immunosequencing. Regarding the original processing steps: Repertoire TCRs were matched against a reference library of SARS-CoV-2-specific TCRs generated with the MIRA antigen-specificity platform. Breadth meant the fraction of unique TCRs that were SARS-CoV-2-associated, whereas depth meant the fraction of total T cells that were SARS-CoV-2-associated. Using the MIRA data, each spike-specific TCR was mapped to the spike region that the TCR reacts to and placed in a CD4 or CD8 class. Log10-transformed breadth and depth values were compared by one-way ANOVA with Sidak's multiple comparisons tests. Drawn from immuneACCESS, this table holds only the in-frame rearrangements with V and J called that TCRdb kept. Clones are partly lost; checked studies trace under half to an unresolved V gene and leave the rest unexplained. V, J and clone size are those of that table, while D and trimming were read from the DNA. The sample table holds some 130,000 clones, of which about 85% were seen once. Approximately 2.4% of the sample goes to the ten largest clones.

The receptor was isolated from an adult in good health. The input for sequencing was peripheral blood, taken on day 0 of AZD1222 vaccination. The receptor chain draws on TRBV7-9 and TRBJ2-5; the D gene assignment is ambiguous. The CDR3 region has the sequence CASSPRQETQYF. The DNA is TGTGCCAGCAGCCCAAGACAAGAGACCCAGTACTTC.